These T cell receptor beta chains were read from a single sample in a study of OX40 agonist ivuxolimab in advanced cancers. The data were produced by immunoSEQ multiplex PCR, yet TCRdb's version contains in-frame clones alone and is incomplete. Among about 19,000 clones listed, approximately 83% were seen once. The sequenced sample was CD4+ or CD8+ T cells sorted from blood, obtained in a trial of the OX40 agonist ivuxolimab. Receptors were obtained from an adult with an advanced solid tumor such as melanoma, head and neck, liver or kidney cancer. The CDR3 runs from the conserved cysteine through the conserved F or W. The order of the fields is D gene, J gene, V gene, clone size, CDR3 protein, CDR3 DNA. A D gene is named only where the DNA matches it firmly. Only some rows state a clone size, as once, few, many or a class for expanded clones.

D: NA; J: TRBJ1-2; V: TRBV9; size: NA; CDR3: CASSGEGFRYYGYTF; DNA: TGTGCCAGCAGCGGTGAGGGGTTTCGATACTATGGCTACACCTTC
D: NA; J: TRBJ1-1; V: TRBV7-8; size: medium-sized; CDR3: CASSLPGMNTEAFF; DNA: TGTGCCAGCAGCTTACCGGGGATGAACACTGAAGCTTTCTTT
D: NA; J: TRBJ2-1; V: TRBV9; size: once; CDR3: CASSATNGKNYNEQFF; DNA: TGTGCCAGCAGCGCTACCAACGGGAAAAACTACAATGAGCAGTTCTTC
D: TRBD1; J: TRBJ2-7; V: TRBV7-9; size: once; CDR3: CASSLDRGPYEQYF; DNA: TGTGCCAGCAGTTTAGACAGGGGGCCCTACGAGCAGTACTTC
D: NA; J: TRBJ2-7; V: TRBV10-1; size: NA; CDR3: CASSQGKVNEQYF; DNA: TGCGCCAGCAGCCAGGGGAAGGTCAACGAGCAGTACTTC
D: TRBD1; J: TRBJ1-2; V: TRBV29-1; size: NA; CDR3: CSVPSGTGNGYTF; DNA: TGCAGCGTTCCCTCCGGGACAGGCAATGGCTACACCTTC
D: NA; J: TRBJ2-5; V: TRBV11-1; size: NA; CDR3: CASSLGEPEETQYF; DNA: TGTGCCAGCAGCTTAGGAGAGCCAGAAGAGACCCAGTACTTC
D: NA; J: TRBJ2-7; V: TRBV27; size: NA; CDR3: CASRQEWGSFYYEQYF; DNA: TGTGCCAGCCGACAGGAATGGGGATCTTTTTACTACGAGCAGTACTTC
D: NA; J: TRBJ2-3; V: TRBV9; size: NA; CDR3: CASSREDGRQYF; DNA: TGTGCCAGCAGCCGCGAGGATGGAAGGCAGTATTTT
D: NA; J: TRBJ1-1; V: TRBV19; size: NA; CDR3: CASSMGSTEAFF; DNA: TGTGCCAGTAGTATGGGGAGCACTGAAGCTTTCTTT
D: NA; J: TRBJ2-7; V: TRBV28; size: many; CDR3: CASSLSGRLYEQYF; DNA: TGTGCCAGCAGTTTATCAGGAAGACTCTACGAGCAGTACTTC
D: NA; J: TRBJ2-5; V: TRBV15; size: NA; CDR3: CATSRVGSGETQYF; DNA: TGTGCCACCAGCAGAGTAGGGTCCGGGGAGACCCAGTACTTC
D: NA; J: TRBJ2-5; V: TRBV4-1; size: once; CDR3: CASSRDERRHF; DNA: TGCGCCAGCAGCCGGGACGAACGGCGGCACTTC
D: NA; J: TRBJ1-5; V: TRBV4-1; size: few; CDR3: CASSQDRAHQPQHF; DNA: TGCGCCAGCAGCCAAGACAGGGCCCATCAGCCCCAGCATTTT
D: NA; J: TRBJ2-3; V: TRBV29-1; size: few; CDR3: CSVENRVVGADTQYF; DNA: TGCAGCGTTGAAAACAGGGTTGTTGGGGCAGATACGCAGTATTTT
D: NA; J: TRBJ2-1; V: TRBV7-9; size: NA; CDR3: CAQSGPSYNEQFF; DNA: TGTGCCCAATCAGGACCGAGTTACAATGAGCAGTTCTTC
D: NA; J: TRBJ1-2; V: TRBV6-5; size: NA; CDR3: CASSPGGSNYGYTF; DNA: TGTGCCAGCAGTCCGGGGGGCTCGAACTATGGCTACACCTTC
D: NA; J: TRBJ1-1; V: TRBV9; size: NA; CDR3: CASSGTSGFEAFF; DNA: TGTGCCAGCAGCGGAACCTCAGGGTTTGAAGCTTTCTTT
D: TRBD1; J: TRBJ2-7; V: TRBV4-1; size: few; CDR3: CASSLGTDYEQYF; DNA: TGCGCCAGCAGCCTTGGGACAGACTACGAGCAGTACTTC
D: NA; J: TRBJ2-7; V: TRBV5-1; size: once; CDR3: CASSLILGLNYEQYF; DNA: TGCGCCAGCAGCTTGATATTGGGACTGAACTACGAGCAGTACTTC
D: NA; J: TRBJ2-2; V: TRBV9; size: once; CDR3: CASSVGGLRSGELFF; DNA: TGTGCCAGCAGCGTAGGCGGGTTACGGTCCGGGGAGCTGTTTTTT
D: TRBD2; J: TRBJ2-1; V: TRBV6-1; size: NA; CDR3: CASSDGLLAGPNEQFF; DNA: TGTGCCAGCAGTGACGGTCTACTAGCGGGGCCCAATGAGCAGTTCTTC
D: NA; J: TRBJ2-1; V: TRBV7-8; size: medium-sized; CDR3: CASSLAGSYNEQFF; DNA: TGTGCCAGCAGCTTAGCGGGGTCCTACAATGAGCAGTTCTTC
D: NA; J: TRBJ1-1; V: TRBV6-6; size: NA; CDR3: CASSYGTGEAFF; DNA: TGTGCCAGCAGTTACGGGACGGGAGAAGCTTTCTTT
D: TRBD1; J: TRBJ1-2; V: TRBV10-3; size: NA; CDR3: CAISESQGGDGYTF; DNA: TGTGCCATCAGTGAGTCCCAGGGGGGTGATGGCTACACCTTC
D: NA; J: TRBJ2-1; V: TRBV4-1; size: NA; CDR3: CASSRTLAGESYNEQFF; DNA: TGCGCCAGCAGCCGTACCCTGGCAGGGGAGTCCTACAATGAGCAGTTCTTC
D: NA; J: TRBJ1-1; V: TRBV6-6; size: NA; CDR3: CASRLNTEAFF; DNA: TGTGCCAGCAGGTTAAACACTGAAGCTTTCTTT
D: TRBD1; J: TRBJ2-3; V: TRBV2; size: NA; CDR3: CASSEIEGASTDTQYF; DNA: TGTGCCAGCAGTGAAATTGAGGGGGCGAGCACAGATACGCAGTATTTT
D: NA; J: TRBJ1-2; V: TRBV27; size: NA; CDR3: CASKTRAAFYGYTF; DNA: TGTGCCAGCAAAACCCGGGCAGCCTTCTATGGCTACACCTTC
D: NA; J: TRBJ2-3; V: TRBV28; size: NA; CDR3: CASSATIAASTDTQYF; DNA: TGTGCCAGCAGTGCTACCATAGCGGCAAGCACAGATACGCAGTATTTT
D: TRBD2; J: TRBJ2-1; V: TRBV4-2; size: NA; CDR3: CASSQELAGGWTYNEQFF; DNA: TGTGCCAGCAGCCAAGAACTAGCGGGGGGGTGGACCTACAATGAGCAGTTCTTC
D: NA; J: TRBJ1-1; V: TRBV9; size: NA; CDR3: CASSVVTNGGANTEAFF; DNA: TGTGCCAGCAGCGTAGTTACGAACGGCGGGGCCAACACTGAAGCTTTCTTT
D: NA; J: TRBJ2-2; V: TRBV28; size: NA; CDR3: CASSLRNTGELFF; DNA: TGTGCCAGCAGTTTACGGAACACCGGGGAGCTGTTTTTT
D: NA; J: TRBJ1-1; V: TRBV6-5; size: NA; CDR3: CASSPSGVLLVAFF; DNA: TGTGCCAGCAGCCCATCGGGGGTTCTTCTAGTAGCTTTCTTT
D: NA; J: TRBJ2-7; V: TRBV4-1; size: NA; CDR3: CASALGGGYEQYF; DNA: TGCGCCAGTGCACTGGGGGGTGGCTACGAGCAGTACTTC
D: TRBD1; J: TRBJ1-2; V: TRBV5-5; size: NA; CDR3: CASSVTFWGGGESGYTF; DNA: TGTGCCAGCAGCGTTACCTTTTGGGGAGGGGGCGAAAGTGGCTACACCTTC
D: NA; J: TRBJ2-7; V: TRBV13; size: NA; CDR3: CASSQTTRDPPTEQYF; DNA: TGCGCCAGCAGCCAAACCACCCGAGACCCACCAACAGAGCAGTACTTC
D: NA; J: TRBJ1-4; V: TRBV5-5; size: many; CDR3: CASSLAQGGRYEKLFF; DNA: TGTGCCAGCAGCTTGGCTCAAGGGGGACGGTATGAAAAACTGTTTTTT
D: NA; J: TRBJ2-6; V: TRBV19; size: NA; CDR3: CASSTGDWANVLTF; DNA: TGTGCCAGTAGTACAGGGGATTGGGCCAACGTCCTGACTTTC
D: TRBD2; J: TRBJ2-1; V: TRBV13; size: NA; CDR3: CASSSLAGGYNEQFF; DNA: TGTGCCAGCAGCTCCCTAGCGGGGGGTTACAATGAGCAGTTCTTC
D: NA; J: TRBJ2-7; V: TRBV11-3; size: NA; CDR3: CASSLGNYEQYF; DNA: TGTGCCAGCAGCTTAGGTAACTACGAGCAGTACTTC
D: TRBD1; J: TRBJ1-6; V: TRBV2; size: few; CDR3: CASIQGNSPLHF; DNA: TGTGCCAGCATACAGGGGAATTCACCCCTCCACTTT
D: TRBD2; J: TRBJ2-7; V: TRBV7-9; size: medium-sized; CDR3: CASSPRTSHDEQYF; DNA: TGTGCCAGCAGCCCGAGGACTAGCCACGACGAGCAGTACTTC
D: TRBD1; J: TRBJ1-1; V: TRBV9; size: once; CDR3: CASSADRGEMNTEAFF; DNA: TGTGCCAGCAGCGCGGACAGGGGGGAAATGAACACTGAAGCTTTCTTT
D: NA; J: TRBJ2-4; V: TRBV6-6; size: NA; CDR3: CASSYVEGKAKNIQYF; DNA: TGTGCCAGCAGTTACGTGGAGGGGAAGGCCAAAAACATTCAGTACTTC
D: NA; J: TRBJ1-4; V: TRBV9; size: once; CDR3: CASSPRGGYNEKLFF; DNA: TGTGCCAGCAGCCCACGAGGGGGGTATAATGAAAAACTGTTTTTT
D: NA; J: TRBJ2-5; V: TRBV11-2; size: NA; CDR3: CASSLQRETQYF; DNA: TGTGCCAGCAGCCTCCAGAGGGAGACCCAGTACTTC
D: NA; J: TRBJ2-7; V: TRBV13; size: once; CDR3: CASSPGFSKHYEQYF; DNA: TGTGCCAGCAGCCCGGGGTTTTCGAAGCACTACGAGCAGTACTTC
D: NA; J: TRBJ1-2; V: TRBV29-1; size: NA; CDR3: CSAVTANYGYTF; DNA: TGCAGCGCTGTGACAGCTAACTATGGCTACACCTTC
D: NA; J: TRBJ2-7; V: TRBV10-3; size: NA; CDR3: CAIMTDSYEQYF; DNA: TGTGCCATCATGACGGACTCCTACGAGCAGTACTTC